This is a list of T cell receptor beta chains from one sample in a study of T cells in Graves' hyperthyroidism and ophthalmopathy. TCRdb redid the calling of the multiplex PCR reads with MiXCR, one entry per CDR3 protein. Of 390,000 or so distinct CDR3 sequences detected, roughly 14% appear once; the ten largest clones hold less than 15%. The sequenced sample consisted of blood. Source of these receptors: a man between 18 and 29 years old with Graves' ophthalmopathy. Both conserved end residues are part of each CDR3.

v_call cdr3_aa
TRBV27 CASRPNRGTYEQYF
TRBV4-1 CASSQKGESYGYTF
TRBV3-1 CASSRAGTSYNEQFF
TRBV12-5 CASGLAYEQYF
TRBV6-5 CASSYSTGFYGYTF
TRBV6-5 CASSYERNYGYTF
TRBV24-1 CATSDASGSGYEQYF
TRBV13 CASSTGTSGSYEQFF
TRBV11-2 CASSLDVEGTDEQYF
TRBV11-3 CASSLGGRYGYTF
TRBV6-2/TRBV6-3 CASSSWAGGLPGTGELFF
TRBV6-2/TRBV6-3 CASSEMGTDTQYF
TRBV12-3/TRBV12-4 CASSLRLTGSSYNEQFF
TRBV6-1 CASSDRGSTDTQYF
TRBV7-8 CASSLQLANTIYF
TRBV7-9 CASNLGGRNTEAFF
TRBV10-3 CAISTTGGMNTEAFF
TRBV9 CASSETSGGEQYF
TRBV5-1 CASSTGGTDTQYF
TRBV5-6 CASSPRRGGVDTQYF
TRBV19 CASSVSGTAYNEQFF
TRBV6-5 CASSYDDSPLHF
TRBV11-2 CASSPTPSGTSSDF
TRBV6-2/TRBV6-3 CASSAWFRDRSYGYTF
TRBV11-2 CASSPQGGASTGELFF
TRBV30 CAWRGLAGTSTDTQYF
TRBV28 CASSFPRDSNTIYF
TRBV11-2 CASSLRGTDAETQYF
TRBV29-1 CSVISEGPSEQYF
TRBV27 CASGELARETQYF
TRBV5-1 CASSFGQDYNEQFF
TRBV9 CASSHRDRGTGNTIYF
TRBV6-5 CASSYSGNTGELFF
TRBV20-1 CSLGQNQETQYF
TRBV7-3 CASSTSTGELFF
TRBV2 CASSLQKPTSGKMSSYNEQFF
TRBV7-9 CASSLAVGSQETQYF
TRBV18 CASSPQGSRGGGTEAFF
TRBV19 CASSRGLVEDTQYF
TRBV5-1 CASSLDQGGSYEQYF
TRBV6-1 CASSSGRQGTEAFF
TRBV5-6 CASSLWARRVLKETQYF
TRBV7-7 CASGEGQANTGELFF
TRBV9 CASSVLGLAGGGETQYF
TRBV24-1 CATSAPGQQETQYF
TRBV11-2 CASSWARSSYEQYF
TRBV20-1 CSAYSGRAYEQYF
TRBV4-1 CASSQTGTRELFF
TRBV7-8 CASSRRGEGAITDTQYF
TRBV28 CASRLTSGRSSSYNEQFF
TRBV18 CASSPREIGPNSPLHF
TRBV2 CASSEASGGLTQETQYF
TRBV3-1 CASSQEGAGGAMLETQYF